The 8 T cell receptor beta chains below all came from one sample that was sequenced in a study of cytomegalovirus exposure and HLA in healthy donors. The PCR used 60 Vbeta and 13 Jbeta primers. Only in-frame clones appear in the TCRdb table, and some are missing; sequencing was by immunoSEQ multiplex PCR. The repertoire includes about 150,000 clones, around 66% of them detected once, and around 3% sits in the top ten. Input material: PBMCs. Receptors originate from a woman in her thirties in good health and CMV-seropositive.

This chain connects TRBV15 to TRBJ2-5, with TRBD2 matching over 8 bases. V lost 1 base, J lost 2 bases, and 3 bases stayed unmatched. Per germline, CDR1 LNHNV and CDR2 YYDKDF (reference sequence). The CDR3 is made up of 15 amino acids. The CDR3 region is CATSRGLAGQETQYF. The CDR3 DNA follows: TGTGCCACCAGCAGAGGGCTAGCGGGTCAAGAGACCCAGTACTTC.

V usage is TRBV7-3 and J usage is TRBJ1-6, with TRBD1 matching over 9 bases. Germline V gene sequence: CDR1 SGHTA, CDR2 FQGTGA. The CDR3 is made up of 14 amino acids. J was trimmed by 10 bases and V by 4 bases; bases with no gene match: 5. The CDR3 sequence is CASSSGTGLSPLHF. DNA of the CDR3: TGTGCCAGCAGCTCCGGGACAGGGCTCTCACCCCTCCACTTT. The variable domain in full, completed from reference TRBV7-3 and TRBJ1-6, reads GAGVSQTPSNKVTEKGKYVELRCDPISGHTALYWYRQSLGQGPEFLIYFQGTGAADDSGLPNDRFFAVRPEGSVSTLKIQRTERGDSAVYLCASSSGTGLSPLHFGNGTRLTVT.

This clone was counted only a few times. V gene TRBV28 combines with J gene TRBJ2-7; no firm D call. Trimming took off 3 bases at V and 2 bases at J, with 5 bases between the two ends. Looked up from germline, CDR1 is MDHEN and CDR2 is SYDVKM. The length of the CDR3 is 12 residues. The CDR3 reads CASSLRTYEQYF. In DNA form, the CDR3 reads TGTGCCAGCAGTTTGAGGACCTACGAGCAGTACTTC.

The CDR3 is CASSPTGPNEQFF. The DNA of the CDR3 is TGTGCCAGCAGCCCGACAGGCCCCAATGAGCAGTTCTTC. This chain joins TRBV6-4 and TRBJ2-1; weak D call: TRBD1 (6 bases). V shed 6 bases and J shed 6 bases, with 12 bases lying between them. The CDR3 runs to 13 residues. Germline lookup yields CDR1 MRHNA and CDR2 SNTAGT.

About this clone: Other DNA sequences in the sample encode the same CDR3. The rearrangement links TRBV5-1 to TRBJ2-7, with D perhaps matching TRBD2 (6 bases). Trimming took off 3 bases at V and 4 bases at J, with 14 bases between the two ends. Germline lookup yields CDR1 SGHRS and CDR2 YFSETQ. The CDR3 contains 14 residues. CDR3 loop: CASSSSGTGYEQYF. The CDR3 DNA follows: TGCGCCAGCAGCTCTAGTGGGACTGGGTACGAGCAGTACTTC.

V usage is TRBV7-9 and J usage is TRBJ2-5, with 8 bases matching TRBD1. V trimming: 4 bases; J trimming: 3 bases; junction bases outside the gene matches: 13. Germline CDR1 SEHNR, CDR2 FQNEAQ (reference sequence). The CDR3 is 17 residues long. The CDR3 bases are TGTGCCAGCAGCTCCCACAAAGGGACAGGACATGAAGAGACCCAGTACTTC. Amino acid sequence: CASSSHKGTGHEETQYF.

To note about this clone: No conserved phenylalanine or tryptophan is present at the end of the CDR3, so a read error is the likely explanation. The rearrangement uses TRBV10-2 and TRBJ1-1; a possible D gene is TRBD1 (6 bases). The V gene lost 8 bases and the J gene lost 4 bases, with 17 bases spanning the gap. The germline CDR1 and CDR2 sequences are WSHSY and SAAADI. This CDR3 region has 14 residues. The CDR3 DNA follows: TGCGCCAGCCGCCTCGGAGGCAGGGGCACTGAAGCTTTCGTT. Translating it yields CASRLGGRGTEAFV.

This clone came up a few times. The rearrangement joins TRBV10-2 to TRBJ1-4, with D possibly TRBD1 on 6 matching bases. CDR3 length: 13 amino acids. Deletions cut 8 bases from V and 10 bases from J, with 17 bases between. Germline CDR1 reads WSHSY; CDR2 reads SAAADI. CDR3 DNA: TGCGCCAGCGCTCAGGGGCCTAGCGGAAAACTGTTTTTT. It yields the protein CASAQGPSGKLFF.